This TCR beta chain was observed in a study of T cells after yellow fever vaccination. In TCRdb, the 5' RACE reads were re-called with MiXCR into one record per CDR3 protein. The profile shows roughly 250,000 distinct CDR3 sequences, roughly 13% of them singletons. Only a few counts were recorded for this clonotype. Germline V gene data show CDR1 as DFQATT and CDR2 as SNEGSKA (reference sequence). Trimming cost V 5 bases and J 1 base; bases outside gene matches: 6. The CDR3 runs 14 residues. This specimen was CD4+ T cells sorted from PBMCs, taken 45 days after the yellow fever booster vaccination. The gene calls are TRBV20-1 and TRBJ2-3; TRBD1 aligns across 7 bases. This clonotype originated in a man between 25 and 39 years old who received the YFV17D yellow fever vaccine. The CDR3: CSARDRDRTDTQYF. In nucleotides, the CDR3 is TGCAGTGCTCGCGACAGGGACCGCACAGATACGCAGTATTTT.